This TCR beta chain emerged from a study of CD8+CD57+ T cells in acquired aplastic anemia. Study overall: The sorted CD4+ and CD8+ cells yielded an average approximately 3 ug of DNA. The study's findings and limits: The same twenty-nine CD8+ CDR3 sequences occurred in patients and in controls. Researchers reported that CD8+ Simpson's diversity was not significantly different in patients versus controls.

Whoever was chosen for sequencing had shown CD8+CD57+ cell expansion by flow cytometry. TCR beta VDJ and CDR3 were profiled, and genomic DNA was the template. In TCRdb, the reads were re-called with MiXCR into one record per CDR3 protein. The table records 150,000 to 200,000 distinct CDR3 sequences, approximately 48% of them present only once. The germline V gene encodes CDR1 KGHDR and CDR2 SFDVKD. The CDR3 covers 14 residues. Trimming left V 6 bases short and J 5 bases short, with 13 bases between. Concerning this clonotype: What it binds is not known.

Sample: sorted CD4+, CD8+, or CD8+CD57+ T cells (not recorded which) from PBMCs. The chain has TRBV24-1 and TRBJ2-1; the D gene is possibly TRBD2 (6 bases). The origin of this receptor is a human donor with aplastic anemia. CDR3 region: CATSPEVADNEQFF. For the CDR3, the DNA is TGTGCCACCAGTCCAGAGGTAGCGGACAATGAGCAGTTCTTC.